The 27 T cell receptor beta chains given below trace back to one sample, sequenced in a study of cytomegalovirus exposure and HLA in healthy donors. 60 Vbeta and 13 Jbeta primers were used in PCR. The table came from immunoSEQ multiplex PCR; TCRdb's copy has only in-frame clones and leaves some out. The top ten hold 1.9% of the sample, which has about 130,000 clones, about 82% seen once. Specimen: PBMCs. All receptors derive from a man aged 50 to 60 in good health and CMV-seronegative.

The V call is TRBV7-8, the J call TRBJ1-2, with no clear D. Trimming removed 5 bases at V and 7 bases at J, with 17 bases between. The germline gives CDR1 SGHVS, CDR2 FQNEAQ. The CDR3 is 14 residues long. The CDR3 loop is CASSPEVSMFGYTF. The CDR3 region has the DNA TGTGCCAGCAGCCCCGAGGTATCGATGTTTGGCTACACCTTC.

The chain employs TRBV28 and TRBJ1-5, with D uncertain. This CDR3 is built from 13 residues. Germline CDR1 is MDHEN and CDR2 is SYDVKM. The V end lost 8 bases, the J end lost 0 bases, and 8 bases lay between the germline ends. The CDR3 is CASQVDSNQPQHF. The DNA for the CDR3 is TGTGCCAGCCAGGTCGATAGCAATCAGCCCCAGCATTTT.

V gene TRBV6-1 combines with J gene TRBJ2-7; D remains unclear. Looked up from germline, CDR1 is MNHNS and CDR2 is SASEGT. This CDR3 comprises 11 residues. V dropped 4 bases and J dropped 7 bases, with 8 bases sitting between them. For the CDR3, the DNA is TGTGCCAGCAGTGGGCATAGGGAGCAGTACGTC. It translates to CASSGHREQYV.

The chain couples TRBV5-5 to TRBJ2-1, with 8 bases identical to TRBD1. V trimming: 0 bases; J trimming: 2 bases; junction bases outside the gene matches: 4. The V gene's germline CDR1 is SGHKS and CDR2 YYEKEE (reference sequence). This CDR3 contains 16 residues. CDR3 residues: CASSLGTGSTYNEQFF. DNA of the CDR3: TGTGCCAGCAGCTTGGGGACAGGGTCCACCTACAATGAGCAGTTCTTC. The complete variable domain, with remaining parts taken from reference TRBV5-5 and TRBJ2-1, reads DAGVTQSPTHLIKTRGQQVTLRCSPISGHKSVSWYQQVLGQGPQFIFQYYEKEERGRGNFPDRFSARQFPNYSSELNVNALLLGDSALYLCASSLGTGSTYNEQFFGPGTRLTVL.

The rearrangement joins TRBV2 to TRBJ1-4; TRBD1 might be the D (5 bases). CDR1 SNHLY and CDR2 FYNNEI come from the germline V gene. V dropped 8 bases and J dropped 4 bases, with 14 bases sitting between them. CDR3 length: 14 amino acids. Written as DNA, the CDR3 is TGTGCCAGCGTACGGGACTCCCTTAATGAAAAACTGTTTTTT. Its protein product is CASVRDSLNEKLFF.

This chain links TRBV4-1 with TRBJ2-7, with 7 bases that match TRBD1. The CDR3 is 18 amino acids. The V segment lost 4 bases and the J segment 1 base; nucleotides outside the gene matches: 16. CDR1 and CDR2 (germline): MGHRA, YSYEKL. Here the CDR3 reads CASSLSRDPRDRSYEQYF. Here the CDR3 DNA reads TGCGCCAGCAGCCTCTCCAGGGACCCCCGGGACAGATCCTACGAGCAGTACTTC.

The V gene is TRBV7-2, the J gene TRBJ2-1; 8 nucleotides line up with TRBD2. J lost 0 bases, V lost 4 bases, and 8 bases had no gene match. The CDR3 is 17 amino acids. CDR1 and CDR2 from the germline V gene are SGHTA and FQGNSA. The CDR3 region is CASSWIGSGSSYNEQFF. The CDR3 nucleotides read TGTGCCAGCAGCTGGATAGGGAGCGGGAGCTCCTACAATGAGCAGTTCTTC.

The chain is built from TRBV7-7 and TRBJ2-3; tentative D call: TRBD2 (6 bases). CDR3 size: 13 residues. Germline CDR1 reads SSHAT; CDR2 reads FNYEAQ (reference sequence). V was shortened by 3 bases and J by 9 bases, with 13 bases between the two germline ends. Here the CDR3 reads CASSLADRGTQYF. The CDR3 bases are TGTGCCAGCAGCTTGGCGGATCGGGGGACGCAGTATTTT.

This CDR3 reads CASSQSEGQGGCTGELFF. DNA for the CDR3: TGCGCCAGCAGTCAATCGGAGGGACAGGGGGGTTGCACCGGGGAGCTGTTTTTT. V usage is TRBV23-1 and J usage is TRBJ2-2; 11 nucleotides agree with TRBD1. TRBV23-1 falls under the ORF class, with uncertain function. The CDR3 is 18 residues long. V was clipped by 0 bases and J by 4 bases; unmatched bases: 7.

This chain uses TRBV9 with TRBJ1-1; D call uncertain. CDR1 SGDLS and CDR2 YYNGEE come from the germline V gene. Trimming took 0 bases from V and 1 from J, leaving 7 bases between them. The CDR3 spans 14 residues. The CDR3 DNA follows: TGTGCCAGCAGCGTAGAGGCGGGGAACACTGAAGCTTTCTTT. Encoded protein: CASSVEAGNTEAFF.

This chain connects TRBV13 to TRBJ2-7, with D perhaps TRBD2 (6 bases). The CDR3 runs to 12 residues. Trimming removed 5 bases from V and 6 bases from J, with 11 bases in between. Germline-derived CDR1 and CDR2 are PRHDT and FYEKMQ (reference sequence). For the CDR3, the DNA is TGTGCCAGCAGCATGACTAGTTCCGAGCAGTACGTC. Its protein product is CASSMTSSEQYV.

V is TRBV5-1 and J is TRBJ1-4; TRBD1 aligns across 11 bases. CDR3 length: 16 residues. In germline, CDR1 is SGHRS, CDR2 YFSETQ. J lost 6 bases, V lost 1 base, and 5 bases had no gene match. CDR3 region: CASSLLGTGGYEKLFF. In nucleotides, the CDR3 is TGCGCCAGCAGCTTGCTTGGGACAGGGGGTTATGAAAAACTGTTTTTT.

The chain links TRBV28 to TRBJ2-7; 9 positions agree with TRBD2. V dropped 0 bases and J dropped 2; count of bases not matched to a gene: 8. Germline CDR1 reads MDHEN; CDR2 reads SYDVKM. The CDR3 runs to 17 residues. The CDR3 region is CASSLWTLAGLTYEQYF. CDR3 in DNA: TGTGCCAGCAGTTTATGGACGCTAGCGGGACTTACCTACGAGCAGTACTTC.

The DNA of the CDR3 is TGTGCCAGCAGTGAGAGACAAGGAAACACTGAAGCTTTCTTT. Amino acids: CASSERQGNTEAFF. The rearrangement links TRBV2 to TRBJ1-1; unclear D gene. The CDR3 runs 14 residues. V lost 3 bases, J lost 2 bases, and 10 bases lay in between. CDR1 and CDR2 from the germline V gene are SNHLY and FYNNEI.

The rearrangement links TRBV12-5 to TRBJ1-1; the D is unclear. This CDR3 has 11 amino acids. V was cut by 2 bases and J by 7 bases, with 5 bases left in between. Germline V gene data show CDR1 as LGHNT and CDR2 as FRNRAP. The CDR3 is CASGLRGEAFF. The CDR3 bases are TGTGCTAGTGGTTTGCGGGGTGAAGCTTTCTTT.

The chain employs TRBV19 and TRBJ1-6; D is possibly TRBD1 (5 bases). The CDR3 extends over 14 amino acids. CDR1 and CDR2 (germline): LNHDA, SQIVND (reference sequence). The V gene lost 6 bases and the J gene lost 3 bases, with 9 bases spanning the gap. CDR3 residues: CASRGVSYNSPLHF. CDR3 bases: TGTGCCAGTAGAGGGGTCAGCTATAATTCACCCCTCCACTTT.

This clone was recorded only once. V usage is TRBV5-1 and J usage is TRBJ1-4, with TRBD1 matching 8 bases. The CDR3 contains 17 residues. Trimming cost V 4 bases and J 4 bases; bases outside gene matches: 12. The germline V gene encodes CDR1 SGHRS and CDR2 YFSETQ. CDR3 bases: TGCGCCAGCAGCCCCGCACGGAGCAGGGGGCGTAATGAAAAACTGTTTTTT. This translates into CASSPARSRGRNEKLFF.

The J gene is TRBJ2-1, the V gene TRBV5-1; TRBD2 agrees at 12 bases. This CDR3 is 19 amino acids long. The V gene end was trimmed by 2 bases and the J gene end by 1 base; junction bases not matched to a gene: 10. Germline-derived CDR1 and CDR2 are SGHRS and YFSETQ. In DNA form, the CDR3 reads TGCGCCAGCAGCTTCGTGAGTCTAGCGGGGGGGCGGTCCTACAATGAGCAGTTCTTC. Translation: CASSFVSLAGGRSYNEQFF.

This chain joins TRBV11-1 and TRBJ1-4; 7 bases match TRBD1. CDR3 length equals 14 residues. V lost 4 bases, J lost 4 bases, and 3 bases stayed unmatched. Germline assignment: CDR1 SGHAT and CDR2 FQDESV (reference sequence). CDR3 protein: CASSSGQINEKLFF. DNA of the CDR3: TGTGCCAGCAGCTCGGGACAGATTAATGAAAAACTGTTTTTT. Full variable domain (outside the CDR3, taken from reference TRBV11-1 and TRBJ1-4): EAEVAQSPRYKITEKSQAVAFWCDPISGHATLYWYRQILGQGPELLVQFQDESVVDDSQLPKDRFSAERLKGVDSTLKIQPAELGDSAMYLCASSSGQINEKLFFGSGTQLSVL.

This chain joins TRBV5-6 and TRBJ2-5; D unresolved. The V end was cut by 0 bases, the J end by 5 bases, with 14 bases between. The CDR3 runs 15 residues. The germline V gene has CDR1 SGHDT and CDR2 YYEEEE. The CDR3 region has the DNA TGTGCCAGCAGCTTGGTGGGCACGACGACGGAGACCCAGTACTTC. Its translation: CASSLVGTTTETQYF.

The V and J genes are TRBV30 and TRBJ1-1, with TRBD1 matching over 8 bases. The CDR3 sequence is 15 residues long. CDR1 GTSNPN and CDR2 SVGIG come from the germline V gene (reference sequence). J gave up 7 bases and V 2 bases, and 12 bases lay outside the gene matches. The CDR3 loop reads CAWSPLDRGGLEAFF. CDR3 DNA: TGTGCCTGGAGTCCCTTAGACAGGGGAGGACTTGAAGCTTTCTTT.

The J gene is TRBJ1-5, the V gene TRBV7-2; maybe TRBD1 (6 bases). The germline CDR1 and CDR2 sequences are SGHTA and FQGNSA. The V end was cut by 5 bases, the J end by 6 bases, with 14 bases between. The CDR3 loop spans 14 amino acids. The CDR3 here is CASSLYRVGQPQHF. In nucleotides, the CDR3 is TGTGCCAGCAGCCTATACAGGGTAGGTCAGCCCCAGCATTTT.

This clone was seen only once. The rearrangement uses TRBV5-1 and TRBJ1-2; 8 bases are a match to TRBD1. The CDR3 length is 14 residues. The germline V gene encodes CDR1 SGHRS and CDR2 YFSETQ. J gave up 7 bases and V 1 base, and 6 bases lay outside the gene matches. CDR3: CASSLNPGGSGYTF. DNA for the CDR3: TGCGCCAGCAGCTTGAATCCAGGGGGCTCTGGCTACACCTTC.

A remark on this clone: An end of the junction does not agree with germline; a read error may underlie this. The rearrangement links TRBV7-9 to TRBJ1-2; perhaps TRBD1 as D (6 bases). Germline CDR1 reads SEHNR; CDR2 reads FQNEAQ (reference sequence). CDR3 length: 18 amino acids. The CDR3 spells CSSSGRFSGQRPNYGYTF. In DNA, the CDR3 is TGTTCCAGCAGCGGACGCTTCTCCGGACAGAGACCTAACTATGGCTACACCTTC.

The chain combines TRBV6-1 with TRBJ1-5, with D unresolved. This CDR3 contains 13 residues. Germline V gives CDR1 MNHNS, CDR2 SASEGT. Deletions cut 5 bases from V and 6 bases from J, with 11 bases between. The CDR3 DNA is TGTGCCAGCAGTTCACAAATGTTTCAGCCCCAGCATTTT. Translating gives CASSSQMFQPQHF.

This clone occurred once. The rearrangement links TRBV29-1 to TRBJ2-2; D gene uncertain. There are 13 residues in the CDR3. Germline-derived CDR1 and CDR2 are SQVTM and ANQGSEA. Trimming stripped 5 bases from V and 1 base from J, with 8 bases between. CDR3 region: CSVPFLNTGELFF. Here the CDR3 DNA reads TGCAGCGTTCCGTTCCTGAACACCGGGGAGCTGTTTTTT.

This rearrangement joins TRBV4-1 to TRBJ2-1; D is perhaps TRBD2 (6 bases). CDR1 MGHRA and CDR2 YSYEKL come from the germline V gene. The CDR3 consists of 15 residues. V lost 0 bases and J 7 bases, leaving 13 bases between the germline ends. CDR3 in DNA: TGCGCCAGCAGCCAAGATCCCGGGGGACTTAATGAGCAGTTCTTC. Translating gives CASSQDPGGLNEQFF.